Presented here are 9 T cell receptor beta chains from one specimen sequenced in a study of blood T cell repertoires in COVID-19. Clones were read by immunoSEQ multiplex PCR, and TCRdb kept only the in-frame ones, dropping some. This sample has over 85,000 clones, with around 87% found just once. The specimen sequenced was peripheral blood. These TCRs come from a human donor with acute or convalescent COVID-19. The donor label of this sample is uncertain.

This chain uses TRBV10-1 with TRBJ2-1; TRBD2 matches at 7 bases. V shed 8 bases, J shed 1 base, and the junction held 5 bases outside the gene matches. Looked up from germline, CDR1 is WNHNN and CDR2 is SYGVQD (reference sequence). The CDR3 is made up of 14 amino acids. CDR3 sequence (DNA): TGCGCCAGCGCGAGCGGGGAGTCCTACAATGAGCAGTTCTTC. Amino acid sequence: CASASGESYNEQFF.

The rearrangement joins TRBV2 to TRBJ1-6, with D unclear. The germline V and J ends were trimmed by 6 bases and 9 bases, with 18 bases remaining between them. The CDR3 covers 15 residues. Looked up from germline, CDR1 is SNHLY and CDR2 is FYNNEI. In nucleotides, the CDR3 is TGTGCCAGCAGCCCATCGCGGCAGAACATTTCACCCCTCCACTTT. Translating gives CASSPSRQNISPLHF.

This chain connects TRBV28 to TRBJ2-7; D not certain. The CDR3 has 12 amino acids. The germline V and J ends were trimmed by 10 bases and 0 bases, with 10 bases remaining between them. Germline-derived CDR1 and CDR2 are MDHEN and SYDVKM. The CDR3 loop is CATTAISYEQYF. CDR3 nucleotide sequence: TGTGCCACCACAGCTATCTCCTACGAGCAGTACTTC.

This clone was recorded only once. The CDR3 bases are TGTGCCAGCAGCGCCCGGGTTGCGGGGGATGACAATGAGCAGTTCTTC. This translates into CASSARVAGDDNEQFF. The rearrangement joins TRBV7-9 to TRBJ2-1; 7 nucleotides line up with TRBD2. The CDR3 is 16 residues long. Germline values: CDR1 SEHNR, CDR2 FQNEAQ (reference sequence). With 5 bases clipped from V and 5 bases from J, the junction kept 12 bases outside the gene matches.

This chain connects TRBV11-2 to TRBJ1-1; the match to TRBD1 covers 11 bases. Germline V gene sequence: CDR1 SGHAT, CDR2 FQNNGV. The CDR3 has 14 residues. V trimming: 5 bases; J trimming: 11 bases; junction bases outside the gene matches: 10. The CDR3 here is CASSPGTGGERAFF. For the CDR3, the DNA is TGTGCCAGCAGCCCGGGGACAGGGGGTGAACGGGCTTTCTTT.

This clone was counted only a few times. The V gene is TRBV7-9, the J gene TRBJ1-3, with D uncertain. The germline CDR1 and CDR2 sequences are SEHNR and FQNEAQ (reference sequence). The CDR3 sequence is 14 residues long. Trimming shortened V by 6 bases and J by 0 bases, and 9 bases separated the two germline ends. The CDR3 reads CASSPGNSGNTIYF. Here the CDR3 DNA reads TGTGCCAGCAGTCCGGGGAACTCTGGAAACACCATATATTTT.

The V gene is TRBV21-1, the J gene TRBJ1-3; no DNA check was done on the table's D call, TRBD1. TRBV21-1 counts as a pseudogene. This CDR3 comprises 17 residues. CDR3 sequence: CASSTLDPRQAGNTIYF. CDR3 DNA: TGTGCCAGCAGCACTTTGGATCCGAGACAGGCTGGAAACACCATATATTTT.

The rearrangement uses TRBV10-1 and TRBJ1-5; D uncertain. This CDR3 contains 11 residues. CDR1 is WNHNN, CDR2 SYGVQD, per germline (reference sequence). Deletions cut 7 bases from V and 9 bases from J, with 10 bases between. CDR3 amino acids: CASTSCRPQHF. For the CDR3, the DNA is TGCGCCAGCACCTCCTGCAGGCCCCAGCATTTT.

The chain carries TRBV27 and TRBJ2-1; D gene uncertain. Germline V lookup: CDR1 MNHEY, CDR2 SMNVEV (reference sequence). The V end lost 3 bases, the J end lost 4 bases, and 19 bases lay between the germline ends. The CDR3 runs to 17 residues. The CDR3 nucleotides read TGTGCCAGCAGTTTCTACGATCAAAGCCCCGGGTACAATGAGCAGTTCTTC. Translation: CASSFYDQSPGYNEQFF.